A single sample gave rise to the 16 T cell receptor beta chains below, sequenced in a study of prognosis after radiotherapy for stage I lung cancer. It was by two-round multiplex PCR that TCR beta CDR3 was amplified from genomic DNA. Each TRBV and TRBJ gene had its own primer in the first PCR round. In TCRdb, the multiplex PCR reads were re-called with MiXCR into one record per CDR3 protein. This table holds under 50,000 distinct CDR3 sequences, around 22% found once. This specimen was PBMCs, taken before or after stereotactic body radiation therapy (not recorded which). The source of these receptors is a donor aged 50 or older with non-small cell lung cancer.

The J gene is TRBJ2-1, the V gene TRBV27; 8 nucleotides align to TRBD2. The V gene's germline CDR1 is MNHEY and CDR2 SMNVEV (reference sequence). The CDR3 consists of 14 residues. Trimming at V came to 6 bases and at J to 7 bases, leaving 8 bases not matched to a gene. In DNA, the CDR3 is TGTGCCAGCAGAATAGCGGGACCCTCAAATGAGCAGTTCTTC. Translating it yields CASRIAGPSNEQFF.

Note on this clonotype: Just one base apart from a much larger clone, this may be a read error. The DNA for the CDR3 is TGTGCCAGCGATCGGGGAACTTCTGGAAGCACCATATATTTT. Its translation is CASDRGTSGSTIYF. J is TRBJ1-3 and V is TRBV6-1; D is ambiguous. The CDR3 loop spans 14 amino acids. Germline V gene lookup returns CDR1 MNHNS and CDR2 SASEGT.

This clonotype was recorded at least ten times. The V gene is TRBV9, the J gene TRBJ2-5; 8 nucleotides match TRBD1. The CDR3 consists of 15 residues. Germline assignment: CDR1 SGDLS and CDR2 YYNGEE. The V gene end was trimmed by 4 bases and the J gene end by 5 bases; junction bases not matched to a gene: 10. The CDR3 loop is CASSRGTGGLETQYF. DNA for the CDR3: TGTGCCAGCAGCCGGGGAACAGGGGGTTTGGAGACCCAGTACTTC. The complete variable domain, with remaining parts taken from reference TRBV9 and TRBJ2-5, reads DSGVTQTPKHLITATGQRVTLRCSPRSGDLSVYWYQQSLDQGLQFLIQYYNGEERAKGNILERFSAQQFPDLHSELNLSSLELGDSALYFCASSRGTGGLETQYFGPGTRLLVL.

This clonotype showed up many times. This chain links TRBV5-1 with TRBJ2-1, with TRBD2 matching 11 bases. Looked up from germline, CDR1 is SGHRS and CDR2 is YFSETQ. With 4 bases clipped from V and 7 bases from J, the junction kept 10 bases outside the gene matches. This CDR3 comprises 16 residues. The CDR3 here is CASSLLTSGRGNEQFF. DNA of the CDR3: TGCGCCAGCAGCCTACTTACTAGCGGGAGAGGGAATGAGCAGTTCTTC.

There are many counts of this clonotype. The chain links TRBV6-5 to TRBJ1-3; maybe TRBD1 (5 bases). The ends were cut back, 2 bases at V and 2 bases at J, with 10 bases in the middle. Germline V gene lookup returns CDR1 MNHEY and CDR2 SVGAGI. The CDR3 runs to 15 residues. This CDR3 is CASSYERGTGNTIYF. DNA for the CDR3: TGTGCCAGCAGTTACGAGCGGGGCACTGGAAACACCATATATTTT.

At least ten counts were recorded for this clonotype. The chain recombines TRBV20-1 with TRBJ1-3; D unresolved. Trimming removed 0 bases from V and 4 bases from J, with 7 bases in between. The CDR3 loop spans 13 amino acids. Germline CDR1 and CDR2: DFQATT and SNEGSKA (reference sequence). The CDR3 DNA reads TGCAGTGCTAGAGATGGGGTCGGAAACACCATATATTTT. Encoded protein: CSARDGVGNTIYF.

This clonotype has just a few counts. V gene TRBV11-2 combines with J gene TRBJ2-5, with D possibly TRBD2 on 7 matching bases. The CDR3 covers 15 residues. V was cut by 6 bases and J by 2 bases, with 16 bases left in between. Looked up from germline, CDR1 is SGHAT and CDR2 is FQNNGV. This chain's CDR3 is CASRGGAGAQETQYF. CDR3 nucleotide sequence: TGTGCCAGCAGAGGGGGGGCGGGGGCACAAGAGACCCAGTACTTC.

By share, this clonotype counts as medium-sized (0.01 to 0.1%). The CDR3: CASSSLQGTQYGNTIYF. The CDR3 DNA reads TGTGCCAGCAGCTCCCTCCAAGGGACACAATACGGAAACACCATATATTTT. The chain employs TRBV6-1 and TRBJ1-3; possible D gene TRBD1, 6 bases. V lost 6 bases and J 4 bases, leaving 22 bases between the germline ends. Germline CDR1 is MNHNS and CDR2 is SASEGT. This CDR3 comprises 17 residues.

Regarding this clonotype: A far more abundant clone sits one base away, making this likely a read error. Here the CDR3 DNA reads TGTGCCAGCAGTTTCCGGGACAGCGGTTACGAGCATTACTTC. Amino acids: CASSFRDSGYEHYF. The gene calls are TRBV6-9 and TRBJ2-7; 7 bases agree with TRBD1. This CDR3 has 14 residues. Germline values: CDR1 MNHGY, CDR2 SVAAGI.

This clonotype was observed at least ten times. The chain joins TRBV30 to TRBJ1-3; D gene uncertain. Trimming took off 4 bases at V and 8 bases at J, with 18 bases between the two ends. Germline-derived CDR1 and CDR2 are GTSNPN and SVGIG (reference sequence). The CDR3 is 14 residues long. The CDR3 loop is CAWTERTQEDTIYF. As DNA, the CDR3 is TGTGCCTGGACGGAGAGGACGCAGGAGGACACCATATATTTT.

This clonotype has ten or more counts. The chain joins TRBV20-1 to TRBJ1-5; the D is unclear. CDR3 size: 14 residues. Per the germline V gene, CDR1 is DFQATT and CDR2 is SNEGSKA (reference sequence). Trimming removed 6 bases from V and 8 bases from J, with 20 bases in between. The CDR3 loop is CSADKTDEMEPQHF. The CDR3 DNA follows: TGCAGTGCCGACAAGACTGATGAGATGGAGCCCCAGCATTTT.

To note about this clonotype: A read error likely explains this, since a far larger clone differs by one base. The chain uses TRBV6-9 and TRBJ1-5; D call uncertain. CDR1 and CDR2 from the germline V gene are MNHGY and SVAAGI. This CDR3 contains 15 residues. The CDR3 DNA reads TGTGCCAGCAGTTTATTCAGAAATAGCAATCAGCCCCTGCATTTT. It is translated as CASSLFRNSNQPLHF.

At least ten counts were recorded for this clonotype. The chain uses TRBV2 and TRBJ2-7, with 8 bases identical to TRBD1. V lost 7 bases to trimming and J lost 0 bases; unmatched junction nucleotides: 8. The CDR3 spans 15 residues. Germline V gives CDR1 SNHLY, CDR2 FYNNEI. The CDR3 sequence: CASKIQGAISYEQYF. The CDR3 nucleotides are TGTGCCAGCAAGATCCAGGGGGCGATCTCCTACGAGCAGTACTTC. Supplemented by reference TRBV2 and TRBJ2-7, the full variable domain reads EPEVTQTPSHQVTQMGQEVILRCVPISNHLYFYWYRQILGQKVEFLVSFYNNEISEKSEIFDDQFSVERPDGSNFTLKIRSTKLEDSAMYFCASKIQGAISYEQYFGPGTRLTVT.

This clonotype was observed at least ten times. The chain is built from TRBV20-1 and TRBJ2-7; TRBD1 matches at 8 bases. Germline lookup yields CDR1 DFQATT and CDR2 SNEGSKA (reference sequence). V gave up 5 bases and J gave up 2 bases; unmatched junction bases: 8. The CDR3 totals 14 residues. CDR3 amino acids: CSAVEGQGTYEQYF. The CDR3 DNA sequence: TGCAGTGCTGTGGAAGGACAGGGAACCTACGAGCAGTACTTC.

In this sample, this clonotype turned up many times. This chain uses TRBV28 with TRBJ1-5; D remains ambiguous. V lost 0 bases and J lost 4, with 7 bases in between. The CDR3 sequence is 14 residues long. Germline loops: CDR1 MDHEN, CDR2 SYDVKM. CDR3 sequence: CASSLWERNQPQHF. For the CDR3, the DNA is TGTGCCAGCAGTTTATGGGAAAGGAATCAGCCCCAGCATTTT. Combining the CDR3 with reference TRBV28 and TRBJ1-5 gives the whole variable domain DVKVTQSSRYLVKRTGEKVFLECVQDMDHENMFWYRQDPGLGLRLIYFSYDVKMKEKGDIPEGYSVSREKKERFSLILESASTNQTSMYLCASSLWERNQPQHFGDGTRLSIL.

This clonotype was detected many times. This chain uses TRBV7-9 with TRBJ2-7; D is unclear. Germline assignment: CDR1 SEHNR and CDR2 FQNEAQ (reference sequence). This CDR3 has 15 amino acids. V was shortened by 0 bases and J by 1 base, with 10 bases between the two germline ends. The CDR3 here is CASSLAPGGSYEQYF. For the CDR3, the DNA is TGTGCCAGCAGCTTAGCCCCGGGTGGGTCCTACGAGCAGTACTTC.